This note documents a single T cell receptor (beta chain) sequence. The table came from immunoSEQ multiplex PCR; TCRdb's copy has only in-frame clones and leaves some out. The profile covers 300,000 to 400,000 clones, with 85% appearing a single time and over 1.5% taken by the ten largest. Trimming pared 3 bases from V and 9 bases from J, leaving 15 bases between. CDR3 length equals 14 residues. In germline, CDR1 is SEHNR, CDR2 FQNEAQ (reference sequence). This entry comes from a study of blood T cell repertoires in COVID-19. Turning to the study itself: Italy, Spain and the United States were the sources of the convalescent and acute COVID-19 samples.

Adults between roughly 18 and 95 years of age took part from under 30 US areas. Researchers sorted participants into cohorts using their self-reported clinical history. The rearrangement uses TRBV7-9 and TRBJ2-1; maybe TRBD2 (6 bases). Source material: PBMCs or T cells enriched from blood (not recorded which). The source of this sequence is a woman aged 30 to 39 who had been exposed to COVID-19. CDR3 sequence: CASSFTGLGGEQFF. The CDR3 coding sequence is TGTGCCAGCAGCTTTACGGGACTGGGGGGTGAGCAGTTCTTC.